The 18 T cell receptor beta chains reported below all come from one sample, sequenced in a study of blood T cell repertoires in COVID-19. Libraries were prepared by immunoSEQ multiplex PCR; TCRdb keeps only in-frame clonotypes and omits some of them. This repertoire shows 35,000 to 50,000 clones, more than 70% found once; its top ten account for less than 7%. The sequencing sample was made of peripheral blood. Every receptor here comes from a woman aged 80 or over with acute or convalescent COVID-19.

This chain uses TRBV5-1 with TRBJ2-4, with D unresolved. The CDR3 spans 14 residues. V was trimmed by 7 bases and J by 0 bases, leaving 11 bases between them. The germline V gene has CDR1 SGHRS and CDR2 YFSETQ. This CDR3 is CASPRPLAKNIQYF. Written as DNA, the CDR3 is TGCGCCAGCCCTCGCCCACTAGCCAAAAACATTCAGTACTTC.

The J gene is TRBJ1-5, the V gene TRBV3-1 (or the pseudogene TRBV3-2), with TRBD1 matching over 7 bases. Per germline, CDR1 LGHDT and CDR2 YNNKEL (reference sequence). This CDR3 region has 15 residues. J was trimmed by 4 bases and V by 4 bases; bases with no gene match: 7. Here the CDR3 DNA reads TGTGCCAGCAGCCGCCATGGGACAGAGAATCAGCCCCAGCATTTT. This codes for CASSRHGTENQPQHF.

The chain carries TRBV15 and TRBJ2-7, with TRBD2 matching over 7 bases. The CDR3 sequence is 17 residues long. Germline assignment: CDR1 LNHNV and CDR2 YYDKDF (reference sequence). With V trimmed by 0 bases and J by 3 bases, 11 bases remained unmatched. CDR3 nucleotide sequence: TGTGCCACCAGCAGAGATACGGGGCGGGGGTATCACTACGAGCAGTACTTC. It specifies CATSRDTGRGYHYEQYF.

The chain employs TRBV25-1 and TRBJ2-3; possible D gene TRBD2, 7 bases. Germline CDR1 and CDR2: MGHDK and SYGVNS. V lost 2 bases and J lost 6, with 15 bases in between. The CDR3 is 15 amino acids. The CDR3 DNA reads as TGTGCCAGCAGTGAAAAGGGGGGGCTGGTGGATACGCAGTATTTT. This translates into CASSEKGGLVDTQYF.

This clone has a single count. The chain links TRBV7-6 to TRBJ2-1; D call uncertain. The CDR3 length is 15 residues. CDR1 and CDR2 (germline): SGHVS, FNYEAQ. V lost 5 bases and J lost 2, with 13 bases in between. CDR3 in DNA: TGTGCCAGCAGCGCCCAGGAAGGAACCTACAATGAGCAGTTCTTC. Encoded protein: CASSAQEGTYNEQFF.

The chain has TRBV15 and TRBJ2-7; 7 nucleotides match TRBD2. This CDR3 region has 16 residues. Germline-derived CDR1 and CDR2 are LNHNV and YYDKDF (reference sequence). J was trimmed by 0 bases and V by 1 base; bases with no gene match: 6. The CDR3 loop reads CATSRVAGPLSYEQYF. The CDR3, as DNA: TGTGCCACCAGCAGAGTAGCGGGCCCCCTCTCCTACGAGCAGTACTTC.

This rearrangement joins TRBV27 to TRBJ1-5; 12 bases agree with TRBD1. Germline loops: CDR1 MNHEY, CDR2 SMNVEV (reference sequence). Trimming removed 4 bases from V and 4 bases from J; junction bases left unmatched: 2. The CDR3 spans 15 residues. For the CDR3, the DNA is TGTGCCAGCAGTTGGGACAGGGGGCGGAATCAGCCCCAGCATTTT. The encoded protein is CASSWDRGRNQPQHF.

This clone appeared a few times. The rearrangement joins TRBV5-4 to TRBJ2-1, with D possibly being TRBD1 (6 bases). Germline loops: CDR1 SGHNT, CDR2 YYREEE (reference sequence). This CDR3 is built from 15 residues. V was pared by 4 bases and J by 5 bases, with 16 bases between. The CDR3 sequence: CASSPQGPLNNEQFF. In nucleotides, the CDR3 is TGTGCCAGCAGCCCGCAGGGGCCTCTAAACAATGAGCAGTTCTTC.

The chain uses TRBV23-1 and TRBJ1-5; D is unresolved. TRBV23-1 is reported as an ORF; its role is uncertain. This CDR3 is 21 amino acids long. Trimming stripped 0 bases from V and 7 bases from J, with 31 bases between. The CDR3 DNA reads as TGCGCCAGCAGTCAATCACGGGAAGCTTGGCCCCGGGGATTAGTGGGGCAGCCCCAGCATTTT. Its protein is CASSQSREAWPRGLVGQPQHF.

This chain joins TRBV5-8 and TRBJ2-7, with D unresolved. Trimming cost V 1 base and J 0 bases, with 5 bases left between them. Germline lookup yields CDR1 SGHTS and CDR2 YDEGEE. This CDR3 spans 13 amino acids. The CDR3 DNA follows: TGTGCCAGCAGCTTGCAGGCCTCCTACGAGCAGTACTTC. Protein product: CASSLQASYEQYF. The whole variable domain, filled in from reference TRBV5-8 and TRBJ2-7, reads EAGVTQSPTHLIKTRGQQATLRCSPISGHTSVYWYQQALGLGLQFLLWYDEGEERNRGNFPPRFSGRQFPNYSSELNVNALELEDSALYLCASSLQASYEQYFGPGTRLTVT.

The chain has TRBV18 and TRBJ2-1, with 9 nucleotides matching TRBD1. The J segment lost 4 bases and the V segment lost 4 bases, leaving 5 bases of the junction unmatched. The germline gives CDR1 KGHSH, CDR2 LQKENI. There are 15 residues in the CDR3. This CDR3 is CASSLGTGSYNEQFF. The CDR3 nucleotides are TGTGCCAGCTCACTCGGGACAGGGAGTTACAATGAGCAGTTCTTC.

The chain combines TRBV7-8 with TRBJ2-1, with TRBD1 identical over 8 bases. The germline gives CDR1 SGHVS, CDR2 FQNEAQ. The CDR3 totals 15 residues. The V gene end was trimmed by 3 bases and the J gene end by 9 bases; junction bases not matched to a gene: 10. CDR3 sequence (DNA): TGTGCCAGCAGCTTGGGCAGGGGGCATCAGGGTGAGCAGTTCTTC. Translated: CASSLGRGHQGEQFF.

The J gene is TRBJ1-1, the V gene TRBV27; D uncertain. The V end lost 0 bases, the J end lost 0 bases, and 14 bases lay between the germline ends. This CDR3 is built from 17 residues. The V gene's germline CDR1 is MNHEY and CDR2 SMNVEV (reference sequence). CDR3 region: CASSLSPLRHVNTEAFF. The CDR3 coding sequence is TGTGCCAGCAGTTTATCACCCCTGCGACATGTGAACACTGAAGCTTTCTTT.

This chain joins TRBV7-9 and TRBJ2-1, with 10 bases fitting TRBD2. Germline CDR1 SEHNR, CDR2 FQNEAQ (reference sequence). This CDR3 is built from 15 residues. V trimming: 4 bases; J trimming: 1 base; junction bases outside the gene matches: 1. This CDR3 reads CASSSSGGSYNEQFF. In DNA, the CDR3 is TGTGCCAGCAGCTCTAGCGGGGGATCCTACAATGAGCAGTTCTTC.

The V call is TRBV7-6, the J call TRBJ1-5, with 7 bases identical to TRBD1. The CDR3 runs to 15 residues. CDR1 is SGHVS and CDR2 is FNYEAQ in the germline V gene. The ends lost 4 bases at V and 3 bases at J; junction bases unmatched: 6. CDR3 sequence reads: CASSSRDRDNQPQHF. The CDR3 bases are TGTGCCAGCAGCTCCCGGGACAGAGACAATCAGCCCCAGCATTTT. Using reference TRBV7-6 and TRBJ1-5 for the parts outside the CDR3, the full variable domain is GAGVSQSPRYKVTKRGQDVALRCDPISGHVSLYWYRQALGQGPEFLTYFNYEAQQDKSGLPNDRFSAERPEGSISTLTIQRTEQRDSAMYRCASSSRDRDNQPQHFGDGTRLSIL.

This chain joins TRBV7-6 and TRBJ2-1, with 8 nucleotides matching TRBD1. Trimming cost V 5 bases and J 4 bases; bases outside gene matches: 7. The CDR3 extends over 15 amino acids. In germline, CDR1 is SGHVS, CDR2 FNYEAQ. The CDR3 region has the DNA TGTGCCAGCAGCACCCCGGGACAGGTTTACAATGAGCAGTTCTTC. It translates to CASSTPGQVYNEQFF.

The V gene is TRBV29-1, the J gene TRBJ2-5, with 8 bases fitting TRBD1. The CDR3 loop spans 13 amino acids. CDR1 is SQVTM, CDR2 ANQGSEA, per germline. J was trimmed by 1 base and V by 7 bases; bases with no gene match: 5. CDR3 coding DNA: TGCAGCGGACGACAGGGGACCCAAGAGACCCAGTACTTC. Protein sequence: CSGRQGTQETQYF.

Written as DNA, the CDR3 is TGTGCCATCAGTGATTCTAGGGGGTCCTGGGGCTACACCTTC. Translated: CAISDSRGSWGYTF. The chain is built from TRBV10-3 and TRBJ1-2, with a tentative D call TRBD1 (6 bases). V lost 3 bases and J 8 bases, leaving 16 bases between the germline ends. Germline CDR1 reads ENHRY; CDR2 reads SYGVKD. CDR3 length equals 14 residues.